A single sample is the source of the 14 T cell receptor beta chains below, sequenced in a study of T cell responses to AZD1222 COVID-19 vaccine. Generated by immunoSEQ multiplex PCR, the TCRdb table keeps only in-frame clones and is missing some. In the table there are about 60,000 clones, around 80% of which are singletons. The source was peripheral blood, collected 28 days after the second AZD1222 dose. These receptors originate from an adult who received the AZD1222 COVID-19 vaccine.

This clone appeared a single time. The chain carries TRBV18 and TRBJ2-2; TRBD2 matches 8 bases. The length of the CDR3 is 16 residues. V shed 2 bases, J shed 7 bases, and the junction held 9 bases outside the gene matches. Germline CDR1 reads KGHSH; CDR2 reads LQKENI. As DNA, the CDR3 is TGTGCCAGCTCACCATCCGGGGGGGCCGAGGACGGGGAGCTGTTTTTT. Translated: CASSPSGGAEDGELFF.

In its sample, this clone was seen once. CDR3 in amino acids: CASSSDRGGNEKLFF. The DNA for the CDR3 is TGTGCCAGCAGCTCAGACAGGGGTGGTAATGAAAAACTGTTTTTT. The J gene is TRBJ1-4, the V gene TRBV7-9; 8 positions match TRBD1. Germline CDR1 SEHNR, CDR2 FQNEAQ (reference sequence). This CDR3 contains 15 residues. J gave up 4 bases and V 4 bases, and 5 bases lay outside the gene matches.

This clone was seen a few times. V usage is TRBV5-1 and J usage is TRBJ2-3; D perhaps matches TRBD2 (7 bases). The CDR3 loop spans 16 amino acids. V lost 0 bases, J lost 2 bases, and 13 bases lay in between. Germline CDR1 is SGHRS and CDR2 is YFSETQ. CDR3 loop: CASSLGEGHFTDTQYF. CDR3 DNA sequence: TGCGCCAGCAGCTTGGGGGAGGGACACTTCACAGATACGCAGTATTTT.

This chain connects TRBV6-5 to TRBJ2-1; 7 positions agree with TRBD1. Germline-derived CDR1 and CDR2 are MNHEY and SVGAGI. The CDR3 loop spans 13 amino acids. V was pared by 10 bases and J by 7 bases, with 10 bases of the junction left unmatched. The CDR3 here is CATPTGNFNEQFF. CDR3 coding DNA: TGTGCCACACCGACAGGGAACTTTAATGAGCAGTTCTTC.

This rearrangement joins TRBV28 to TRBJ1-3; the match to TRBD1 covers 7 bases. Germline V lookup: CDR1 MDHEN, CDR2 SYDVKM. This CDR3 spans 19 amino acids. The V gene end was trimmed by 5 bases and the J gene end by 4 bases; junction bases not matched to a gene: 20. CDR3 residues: CASSHGSYRGQNLGNTIYF. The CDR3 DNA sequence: TGTGCCAGCAGTCATGGATCCTACAGGGGCCAAAACCTCGGAAACACCATATATTTT.

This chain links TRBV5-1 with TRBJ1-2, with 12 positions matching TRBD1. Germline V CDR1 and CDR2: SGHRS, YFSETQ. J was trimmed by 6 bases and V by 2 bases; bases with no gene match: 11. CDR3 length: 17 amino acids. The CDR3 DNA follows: TGCGCCAGCAGCTTTTCCGGGACAGGGGGCTTCGGGGATGGCTACACCTTC. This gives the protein CASSFSGTGGFGDGYTF.

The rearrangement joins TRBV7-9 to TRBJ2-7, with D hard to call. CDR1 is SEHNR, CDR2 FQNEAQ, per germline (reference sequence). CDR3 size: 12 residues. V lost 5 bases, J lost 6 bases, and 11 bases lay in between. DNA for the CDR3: TGTGCCAGCAGCCCCCACACTGGCGAGCAGTACTTC. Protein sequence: CASSPHTGEQYF.

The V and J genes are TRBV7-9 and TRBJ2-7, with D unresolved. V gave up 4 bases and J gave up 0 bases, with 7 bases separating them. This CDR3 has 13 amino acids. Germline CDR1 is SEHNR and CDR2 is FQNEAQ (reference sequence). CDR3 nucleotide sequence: TGTGCCAGCAGCTATGGCAGCTCCTACGAGCAGTACTTC. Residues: CASSYGSSYEQYF.

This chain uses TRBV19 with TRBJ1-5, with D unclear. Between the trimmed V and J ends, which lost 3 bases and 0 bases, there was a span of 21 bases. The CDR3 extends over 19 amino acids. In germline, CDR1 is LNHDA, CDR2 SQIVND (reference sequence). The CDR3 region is CASSIELTAMAYSNQPQHF. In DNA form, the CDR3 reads TGTGCCAGTAGTATTGAGTTGACGGCGATGGCCTATAGCAATCAGCCCCAGCATTTT.

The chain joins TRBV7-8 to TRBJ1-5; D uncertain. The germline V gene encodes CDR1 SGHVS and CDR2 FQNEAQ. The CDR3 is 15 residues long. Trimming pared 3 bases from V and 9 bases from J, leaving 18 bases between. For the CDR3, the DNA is TGTGCCAGCAGCTTTGGGTCCGAACCTCGGACGCCCCAGCATTTT. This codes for CASSFGSEPRTPQHF.

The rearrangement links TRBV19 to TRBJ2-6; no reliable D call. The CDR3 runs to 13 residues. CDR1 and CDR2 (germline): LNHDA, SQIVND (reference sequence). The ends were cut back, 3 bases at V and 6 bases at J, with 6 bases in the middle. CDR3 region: CASSIWEANVLTF. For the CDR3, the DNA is TGTGCCAGTAGTATCTGGGAGGCCAACGTCCTGACTTTC.

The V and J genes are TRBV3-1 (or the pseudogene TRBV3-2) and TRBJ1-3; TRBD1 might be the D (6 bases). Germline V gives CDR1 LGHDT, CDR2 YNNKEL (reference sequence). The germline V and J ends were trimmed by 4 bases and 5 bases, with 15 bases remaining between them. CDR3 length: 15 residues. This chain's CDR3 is CASSPGYRERNTIYF. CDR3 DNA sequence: TGTGCCAGCAGCCCCGGTTACAGGGAAAGAAACACCATATATTTT.

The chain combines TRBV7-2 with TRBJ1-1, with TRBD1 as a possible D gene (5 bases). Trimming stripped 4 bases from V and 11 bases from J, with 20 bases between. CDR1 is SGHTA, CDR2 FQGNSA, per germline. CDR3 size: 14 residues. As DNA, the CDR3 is TGTGCCAGCAGCTCCGGAGGGCTTGGGGGGACGGCTTTCTTT. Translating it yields CASSSGGLGGTAFF.

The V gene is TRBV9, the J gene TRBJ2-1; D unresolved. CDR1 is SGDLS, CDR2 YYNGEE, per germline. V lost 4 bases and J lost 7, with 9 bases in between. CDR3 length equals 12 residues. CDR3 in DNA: TGTGCCAGCAGCCCTACAGAAAATGAGCAGTTCTTC. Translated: CASSPTENEQFF.